This entry lists 18 T cell receptor beta chains sequenced from one sample in a study of T cells after yellow fever vaccination. TCRdb recomputed calls from the 5' RACE reads with MiXCR, one row per CDR3 protein. The top ten clones hold 15% to 20% of a sample with some 560,000 distinct CDR3 sequences, about 15% of them seen once. The sequences come from PBMCs, collected 5 to 6 days after the first yellow fever vaccination. The receptors originated from a man aged 18 to 30 who received the YFV17D yellow fever vaccine.

The rearrangement joins TRBV19 to TRBJ2-7; D is perhaps TRBD1 or TRBD2 (5 bases each). Germline loops: CDR1 LNHDA, CDR2 SQIVND (reference sequence). Between the trimmed V and J ends, which lost 3 bases and 4 bases, there was a span of 10 bases. The CDR3 covers 13 residues. In DNA form, the CDR3 reads TGTGCCAGTAGTATCGGGGACGGGTACGAGCAGTACTTC. Translating it yields CASSIGDGYEQYF.

This clonotype was recorded many times. The chain uses TRBV11-3 and TRBJ2-1; perhaps TRBD1 as D (5 bases). CDR1 SGHNT and CDR2 YENEEA come from the germline V gene. The CDR3 covers 12 residues. V lost 4 bases and J 6 bases, leaving 7 bases between the germline ends. For the CDR3, the DNA is TGTGCCAGCAGCTCTGACAGCAATGAGCAGTTCTTC. It translates to CASSSDSNEQFF.

This clonotype was detected a few times. J is TRBJ1-1 and V is TRBV4-3; no firm D call. The V end lost 1 base, the J end lost 1 base, and 10 bases lay between the germline ends. The CDR3 runs 15 residues. Germline lookup yields CDR1 LGHNA and CDR2 YSLEER. CDR3 in amino acids: CASSQGPIPNTEAFF. The CDR3 nucleotides are TGCGCCAGCAGCCAAGGACCGATCCCGAACACTGAAGCTTTCTTT.

This clonotype came up a few times. The chain uses TRBV9 and TRBJ2-3; 8 positions agree with TRBD1. V trimming: 3 bases; J trimming: 8 bases; junction bases outside the gene matches: 8. The germline V gene encodes CDR1 SGDLS and CDR2 YYNGEE. The CDR3 spans 14 residues. CDR3 DNA sequence: TGTGCCAGCAGCGCGACAGGGGAACGAGCTACGCAGTATTTT. The encoded protein is CASSATGERATQYF.

This clonotype occurred a few times. This sequence joins TRBV5-1 and TRBJ2-7; 9 nucleotides agree with TRBD1. The CDR3 totals 14 residues. Germline CDR1 reads SGHRS; CDR2 reads YFSETQ. After removal of 4 bases from V and 6 bases from J, the junction contained 8 bases not matched to a gene. The CDR3 is CASSEGQGSFEQYV. The DNA for the CDR3 is TGCGCCAGCAGCGAGGGACAGGGATCGTTCGAGCAGTACGTC.

The CDR3 nucleotides read TGCGCCAGCAGCTCCCGACTAGCGGGAAGCTCCTACAATGAGCAGTTCTTC. It is translated as CASSSRLAGSSYNEQFF. V is TRBV4-3 and J is TRBJ2-1; 11 bases fit TRBD2. Germline loops: CDR1 LGHNA, CDR2 YSLEER. CDR3 length equals 17 residues. J lost 0 bases, V lost 5 bases, and 6 bases had no gene match.

The chain combines TRBV6-4 with TRBJ2-1; D tentatively reads TRBD1 or TRBD2 (6 bases each). V lost 4 bases to trimming and J lost 0 bases, with 16 bases between them. The CDR3 runs to 17 residues. Germline assignment: CDR1 MRHNA and CDR2 SNTAGT. The DNA for the CDR3 is TGTGCCAGCAGTGTCCGCCCGCCGGGGGCCTCCTACAATGAGCAGTTCTTC. It encodes CASSVRPPGASYNEQFF.

The CDR3 DNA follows: TGTGCCAGCAGCTCGTCCGGGACACAGTATAATTCACCCCTCCACTTT. Encoded protein: CASSSSGTQYNSPLHF. This rearrangement joins TRBV7-2 to TRBJ1-6; a weak D match, TRBD1 (6 bases). V lost 4 bases and J lost 4, with 14 bases in between. Germline V gene data show CDR1 as SGHTA and CDR2 as FQGNSA. This CDR3 region has 16 residues.

This clonotype appeared a few times. CDR3 protein: CASSLSVRGGANVLTF. CDR3 sequence (DNA): TGTGCCAGCAGCCTAAGCGTCAGGGGTGGGGCCAACGTCCTGACTTTC. The chain couples TRBV7-9 to TRBJ2-6; TRBD1 might be the D (6 bases). The V gene's germline CDR1 is SEHNR and CDR2 FQNEAQ (reference sequence). The CDR3 consists of 16 residues. V dropped 5 bases and J dropped 3 bases, with 14 bases sitting between them.

The V call is TRBV20-1, the J call TRBJ2-7; D is perhaps TRBD2 (6 bases). Germline V gene data show CDR1 as DFQATT and CDR2 as SNEGSKA (reference sequence). The V and J ends lost 2 bases and 3 bases respectively, with 8 bases between them. This CDR3 has 12 residues. The DNA for the CDR3 is TGCAGTGCTAGAACGGGGGACTACGAGCAGTACGTC. Protein: CSARTGDYEQYV.

V gene TRBV20-1 combines with J gene TRBJ1-1, with D possibly matching TRBD1 (5 bases). CDR3 length: 13 amino acids. Trimming left V 3 bases short and J 1 base short, with 9 bases between. The germline CDR1 and CDR2 sequences are DFQATT and SNEGSKA (reference sequence). CDR3: CSARRGENTEAFF. The CDR3 DNA follows: TGCAGTGCTAGGAGGGGTGAGAACACTGAAGCTTTCTTT.

V is TRBV27 and J is TRBJ1-1, with 9 bases matching TRBD1. Trimming cost V 0 bases and J 4 bases; bases outside gene matches: 3. This CDR3 is built from 15 residues. CDR1 MNHEY and CDR2 SMNVEV come from the germline V gene (reference sequence). This CDR3 is CASSLSGTGRTEAFF. DNA for the CDR3: TGTGCCAGCAGTTTATCCGGGACAGGGCGCACTGAAGCTTTCTTT.

This clonotype has a handful of counts. The chain joins TRBV7-2 to TRBJ2-5, with unresolved D. Trimming stripped 3 bases from V and 3 bases from J, with 11 bases between. The CDR3 length is 14 residues. From germline, CDR1 is SGHTA and CDR2 FQGNSA. The CDR3 region has the DNA TGTGCCAGCAGCTTCAGGTCGGCGAAAGAGACCCAGTACTTC. Amino acids: CASSFRSAKETQYF.

The table lists this clonotype with a few counts. This chain's CDR3 is CASSLGTGLPQHF. The CDR3 DNA is TGTGCCAGCAGCTTAGGGACAGGACTTCCCCAGCATTTT. V usage is TRBV7-8 and J usage is TRBJ1-5; TRBD1 aligns across 7 bases. Germline CDR1 is SGHVS and CDR2 is FQNEAQ. The CDR3 covers 13 residues. The junction had 4 bases not matched to a gene; V was cut back by 1 base and J by 10 bases. Filled out from reference TRBV7-8 and TRBJ1-5, the complete variable domain reads GAGVSQSPRYKVAKRGQDVALRCDPISGHVSLFWYQQALGQGPEFLTYFQNEAQLDKSGLPSDRFFAERPEGSVSTLKIQRTQQEDSAVYLCASSLGTGLPQHFGDGTRLSIL.

This clonotype appeared a few times. The chain links TRBV29-1 to TRBJ2-7, with D maybe TRBD2 (6 bases). Germline V gene sequence: CDR1 SQVTM, CDR2 ANQGSEA. This CDR3 contains 11 residues. V shed 4 bases and J shed 4 bases, with 8 bases lying between them. CDR3 sequence: CSVVSGYEQYF. For the CDR3, the DNA is TGCAGCGTTGTTAGCGGATACGAGCAGTACTTC.

In this sample, this clonotype turned up many times. This chain links TRBV5-1 with TRBJ2-3; D may be TRBD1 or TRBD2 (5 bases each). Deletions cut 2 bases from V and 4 bases from J, with 20 bases between. The CDR3 contains 17 residues. Germline CDR1 SGHRS, CDR2 YFSETQ. The CDR3 nucleotides read TGCGCCAGCAGCTTCCCCCCCGGGACGCAAGGGGCAGATACGCAGTATTTT. Translated: CASSFPPGTQGADTQYF.

The sample holds a few counts of this clonotype. The J gene is TRBJ2-3, the V gene TRBV7-3; D gene unclear. Germline V gives CDR1 SGHTA, CDR2 FQGTGA. The V gene lost 4 bases and the J gene lost 2 bases, with 7 bases spanning the gap. CDR3 length: 13 amino acids. The CDR3 loop reads CASSSIATDTQYF. The CDR3 nucleotides read TGTGCCAGCAGCTCAATCGCCACAGATACGCAGTATTTT.

This clonotype was observed a few times. The chain recombines TRBV5-1 with TRBJ2-5; D may be TRBD1 or TRBD2 (5 bases each). The V end lost 3 bases, the J end lost 5 bases, and 11 bases lay between the germline ends. CDR3 length: 13 residues. CDR1 is SGHRS, CDR2 YFSETQ, per germline. The CDR3 region has the DNA TGCGCCAGCAGCTCAGGCCGGGACGAGACCCAGTACTTC. It codes for CASSSGRDETQYF.